This TCR beta chain was recorded in a study of CD8 T cells in ankylosing spondylitis. The CDR3 runs 16 residues. V shed 6 bases and J 4 bases; nucleotides not matched to a gene: 15. Germline CDR1 MNHNS, CDR2 SASEGT. Study-level points and caveats: Earlier literature documents some of the motif variants in reactive arthritis synovial fluid and blood. Roughly eight highly homologous variants made up a TCR beta motif that seemed to typify ankylosing spondylitis blood. Matched synovial fluid from ankylosing spondylitis patients was reported to be enriched for disease-linked clones. Disease-linked clones bore a CD8+ phenotype and were relatively rare in peripheral blood.

Each TCR beta library was made by quantitative 5'-RACE that incorporated molecular barcodes. TCRdb re-called the 5' RACE reads through MiXCR, storing one row per CDR3 protein. The sample has about 800,000 distinct CDR3 sequences, 10% to 15% seen once. On this clonotype: Its specificity is unknown.

Sequenced material: blood, either unsorted or a sorted T cell fraction (not recorded which). The origin of this receptor is a male donor with ankylosing spondylitis. The chain couples TRBV6-1 to TRBJ2-7; 7 bases are a match to TRBD1. The CDR3 bases are TGTGCCAGCAGGAGGACCACGACAGGGACGGGGTACGAGCAGTACTTC. Encoded protein: CASRRTTTGTGYEQYF.